These 21 T cell receptor beta chains came from one sample sequenced in a study of blood T cell repertoires in COVID-19. Repertoires were generated with immunoSEQ multiplex PCR, while TCRdb's copy carries only in-frame clones and drops some. The table shows about 81,000 clones, with about nine tenths occurring only once. Sequencing was performed on peripheral blood. The receptors here all came from a woman between 50 and 59 years old in a cohort sampled during active COVID-19.

This sequence joins TRBV7-2 and TRBJ1-3; 12 nucleotides line up with TRBD1. Looked up from germline, CDR1 is SGHTA and CDR2 is FQGNSA. The CDR3 totals 18 residues. Trimming at V came to 5 bases and at J to 4 bases, leaving 12 bases not matched to a gene. This CDR3 is CASSKHGTGGARGNTIYF. DNA for the CDR3: TGTGCCAGCAGCAAACACGGGACAGGGGGCGCGCGAGGAAACACCATATATTTT.

The gene calls are TRBV11-2 and TRBJ2-7; 7 nucleotides line up with TRBD2. Germline V lookup: CDR1 SGHAT, CDR2 FQNNGV. The CDR3 spans 14 residues. V was clipped by 5 bases and J by 1 base; unmatched bases: 5. The CDR3, as DNA: TGTGCCAGCAGCCCCCGGGACTATTCCTACGAGCAGTACTTC. This gives the protein CASSPRDYSYEQYF.

This chain joins TRBV18 and TRBJ1-4, with 8 positions matching TRBD1. Germline V gene sequence: CDR1 KGHSH, CDR2 LQKENI. The CDR3 runs 15 residues. Losses at the gene ends were 6 bases for V and 9 bases for J; bases not matched to a gene: 12. As DNA, the CDR3 is TGTGCCAGCTCGTTTACCGGGACAGGCAGCCAAAAACTGTTTTTT. Amino acids: CASSFTGTGSQKLFF. The complete variable domain, with remaining parts taken from reference TRBV18 and TRBJ1-4, reads NAGVMQNPRHLVRRRGQEARLRCSPMKGHSHVYWYRQLPEEGLKFMVYLQKENIIDESGMPKERFSAEFPKEGPSILRIQQVVRGDSAAYFCASSFTGTGSQKLFFGSGTQLSVL.

The chain has TRBV6-5 and TRBJ1-4, with TRBD1 matching over 10 bases. The germline gives CDR1 MNHEY, CDR2 SVGAGI. The CDR3 runs 14 residues. Trimming took 6 bases from V and 7 from J; bases not matched to a gene: 5. The CDR3 loop is CASRDRGISEKLFF. The CDR3 DNA reads TGTGCCAGCAGGGACAGGGGGATCTCTGAAAAACTGTTTTTT.

The chain has TRBV19 and TRBJ2-3; 10 nucleotides match TRBD2. The CDR3 is 17 residues long. The junction had 11 bases not matched to a gene; V was cut back by 6 bases and J by 2 bases. The V gene's germline CDR1 is LNHDA and CDR2 SQIVND (reference sequence). CDR3 in DNA: TGTGCCAGTAGGCCTCATCCGCTAGCGGGGGACACAGATACGCAGTATTTT. Translating gives CASRPHPLAGDTDTQYF. The full variable domain, its missing parts supplied by reference TRBV19 and TRBJ2-3, is DGGITQSPKYLFRKEGQNVTLSCEQNLNHDAMYWYRQDPGQGLRLIYYSQIVNDFQKGDIAEGYSVSREKKESFPLTVTSAQKNPTAFYLCASRPHPLAGDTDTQYFGPGTRLTVL.

The chain uses TRBV15 and TRBJ1-2; no clear D. Germline lookup yields CDR1 LNHNV and CDR2 YYDKDF (reference sequence). V lost 8 bases and J lost 1, with 17 bases in between. The CDR3 totals 15 residues. CDR3 residues: CATLDTKEGNYGYTF. Written as DNA, the CDR3 is TGTGCCACCTTAGACACCAAAGAGGGTAACTATGGCTACACCTTC.

The count of this clone is one. The chain recombines TRBV6-1 with TRBJ1-1, with D unclear. This CDR3 is 14 amino acids long. Germline CDR1 MNHNS, CDR2 SASEGT. Trimming removed 2 bases at V and 4 bases at J, with 11 bases between. The CDR3 DNA is TGTGCCAGCAGTGAACAGGAAGTCATCACTGAAGCTTTCTTT. It is translated as CASSEQEVITEAFF.

This chain joins TRBV3-1 (or the pseudogene TRBV3-2) and TRBJ2-3; D might be TRBD2 (5 bases). This CDR3 contains 17 residues. V was clipped by 4 bases and J by 2 bases, with 19 bases between them. The germline V gene has CDR1 LGHDT and CDR2 YNNKEL (reference sequence). The CDR3 DNA sequence: TGTGCCAGCAGCCTAGGTGTCCGGGGAGTTACCACAGATACGCAGTATTTT. This translates into CASSLGVRGVTTDTQYF.

This clone was observed once. The V gene is TRBV5-8, the J gene TRBJ2-2; 10 bases fit TRBD1. The CDR3 consists of 15 residues. The V gene's germline CDR1 is SGHTS and CDR2 YDEGEE. Unmatched junction bases numbered 6, after V lost 4 bases and J lost 6 bases. CDR3 bases: TGTGCCAGCAGCGCGGGACAGGGGTATGCCGGGGAGCTGTTTTTT. This codes for CASSAGQGYAGELFF.

The CDR3 bases are TGTGCTAGTGGTCCCGGACGTCAAAGAGGGACAGATACGCAGTATTTT. Protein product: CASGPGRQRGTDTQYF. The gene calls are TRBV12-5 and TRBJ2-3, with D possibly matching TRBD2 (5 bases). CDR1 and CDR2 from the germline V gene are LGHNT and FRNRAP. Trimming left V 5 bases short and J 3 bases short, with 18 bases between. The CDR3 spans 16 residues.

The DNA for the CDR3 is TGTGCCAGCAGCCAGGGACTAGCGGGGGGGCTCGAGCAGTACTTC. Amino acids: CASSQGLAGGLEQYF. The V call is TRBV3-1 (or the pseudogene TRBV3-2), the J call TRBJ2-7; 16 positions agree with TRBD2. From germline, CDR1 is LGHDT and CDR2 YNNKEL (reference sequence). Germline trimming cut 3 bases from V and 6 bases from J; bases unmatched to any gene: 2. The CDR3 loop spans 15 amino acids.

The chain carries TRBV7-3 and TRBJ2-7; 8 positions agree with TRBD1. The CDR3 covers 14 residues. The V gene end was trimmed by 5 bases and the J gene end by 1 base; junction bases not matched to a gene: 4. The germline V gene has CDR1 SGHTA and CDR2 FQGTGA. This CDR3 reads CASSPRQGSYEQYF. The CDR3 nucleotides read TGTGCCAGCAGCCCGAGACAGGGGTCCTACGAGCAGTACTTC.

The gene calls are TRBV7-3 and TRBJ2-5; possible D gene TRBD2, 5 bases. V was clipped by 5 bases and J by 3 bases, with 10 bases between them. From germline, CDR1 is SGHTA and CDR2 FQGTGA. The length of the CDR3 is 13 residues. The CDR3 region has the DNA TGTGCCAGCAGCCTAGCCAGAGAAGAGACCCAGTACTTC. This codes for CASSLAREETQYF.

This sequence joins TRBV11-3 and TRBJ2-7; D is unclear. The CDR3 extends over 14 amino acids. Germline-derived CDR1 and CDR2 are SGHNT and YENEEA. With 0 bases removed from V and 2 bases from J, the gap between germline ends came to 8 bases. CDR3 DNA sequence: TGTGCCAGCAGCTTAGAAGGAGACGCCTACGAGCAGTACTTC. It is translated as CASSLEGDAYEQYF.

The CDR3 DNA is TGTGCCAGCGAGGACAGGATTGTGCGTGAAAAACTGTTTTTT. Its protein product is CASEDRIVREKLFF. The genes are TRBV2 and TRBJ1-4, with 7 bases aligning to TRBD1. The J segment lost 7 bases and the V segment lost 8 bases, leaving 10 bases of the junction unmatched. Germline V lookup: CDR1 SNHLY, CDR2 FYNNEI. The CDR3 length is 14 residues.

The chain employs TRBV5-1 and TRBJ1-5; D gene unclear. Germline V gives CDR1 SGHRS, CDR2 YFSETQ. Between the trimmed V and J ends, which lost 5 bases and 5 bases, there was a span of 17 bases. The CDR3 covers 15 residues. CDR3 DNA sequence: TGCGCCAGCAGGGGGAGGGTTGGTGCACATCAGCCCCAGCATTTT. This sequence encodes CASRGRVGAHQPQHF.

The rearrangement joins TRBV7-2 to TRBJ2-1, with a tentative D call TRBD2 (6 bases). CDR3 length: 16 residues. Germline V lookup: CDR1 SGHTA, CDR2 FQGNSA. Trimming took off 11 bases at V and 4 bases at J, with 24 bases between the two ends. The CDR3 region is CAGRPSWRGDYNEQFF. The CDR3 nucleotides read TGTGCCGGTCGTCCTAGTTGGCGGGGAGATTACAATGAGCAGTTCTTC.

The chain recombines TRBV19 with TRBJ1-5; unclear D gene. The CDR3 contains 17 residues. V lost 2 bases, J lost 1 base, and 15 bases lay in between. The germline CDR1 and CDR2 sequences are LNHDA and SQIVND (reference sequence). The CDR3 reads CASSIWGGSVSNQPQHF. For the CDR3, the DNA is TGTGCCAGTAGTATATGGGGAGGGAGTGTAAGCAATCAGCCCCAGCATTTT.

The chain links TRBV4-1 to TRBJ2-5, with unresolved D. V dropped 1 base and J dropped 11 bases, with 8 bases sitting between them. Germline loops: CDR1 MGHRA, CDR2 YSYEKL. CDR3 length: 11 residues. The CDR3 loop is CASSQGRYQYF. CDR3 bases: TGCGCCAGCAGCCAAGGGCGGTATCAGTACTTC.

The V gene is TRBV10-3, the J gene TRBJ1-1; 12 positions match TRBD1. The CDR3 is 16 residues long. Per germline, CDR1 ENHRY and CDR2 SYGVKD. J gave up 7 bases and V 3 bases, and 9 bases lay outside the gene matches. In DNA, the CDR3 is TGTGCCATCAGTGAATACGGGACAGGGGGCGCAAATGAAGCTTTCTTT. Amino acids: CAISEYGTGGANEAFF.

CDR3 nucleotides: TGTGCCAGCAGCTATACAGGGGGCGAGCAGTACTTC. The encoded protein is CASSYTGGEQYF. The chain uses TRBV7-9 and TRBJ2-7, with 8 bases aligning to TRBD1. This CDR3 contains 12 residues. In germline, CDR1 is SEHNR, CDR2 FQNEAQ (reference sequence). The trim removed 4 bases at V and 6 bases at J, leaving 2 bases unmatched.